This TCR beta chain was profiled in a study of shared clonotypes between healthy human individuals (dated by TCRdb to the early 2020s). About the full investigation: The cohort comprised two women and three men aged 18 to 49 years. For each donor, CD4 naive and CD4 memory were each run on three plates, CD8 naive on two plates, and CD8 memory on one plate. Between about 0.8 and 8.9 billion PBMCs per donor were obtained by leukapheresis. To estimate repertoire size and how much clonotype sharing occurs between individuals, the study deeply sequenced the blood TCR repertoires of several healthy adults. Different laboratories and diverse techniques were used to prepare libraries and sequence TCR repertoires, to increase sequencing depth and limit assay-specific biases. Points the paper makes about the study in general: When four donors were compared, the shared fraction of clonotypes was 5% to 6.5% for naive CD4, approximately 3.3% for naive CD8, 2% to 2.5% for memory CD4, and roughly 0.43% for memory CD8. Even with the large sequencing depth, rarefaction of the sorted-subset datasets indicated that sequencing was incomplete. Larger estimated clonotype richness was generally found for naive subsets than for memory subsets. Only blood was sampled, and tissue TCR repertoires likely differ from those in blood. Compared with non-shared clonotypes, the clonotypes found in all four sorted-subset donors had higher generation probabilities. Because the study included a small number of donors, the genetic and exposure-history diversity represented was limited. Pairwise subsampling led to the expectation that sequencing depth would affect the degree of clonotype sharing among donors.

Spanning cysteine to phenylalanine, the CDR3 consists of 15 amino acids. The only DNA kept is the CDR3, 45 bases in frame from the first base. The junction shows trimming of 5 bases on V and 0 bases on J, and the gene matches do not reach 7 bases of it. CDR1 SGHVS and CDR2 FNYEAQ were looked up in the germline V gene. Using the deep immunoSEQ assay, multiplex PCR amplified TCR CDR3 regions from genomic DNA. For each cell subset, the extracted genomic DNA was distributed evenly across all wells of several immunoSEQ 96-well plates, and each plate served as one replicate. For sorted subsets, approximately 0.2 ug of genomic DNA, equivalent to about 30,000 T cell genomes, went into each replicate PCR. Purified libraries were quantified with a Qubit 3.0 fluorometer, sized on a Bioanalyzer 2100, and re-quantified with the KAPA Library Quantification kit. Every immunoSEQ 96-well plate was sequenced on a separate single-read 150-cycle Illumina NextSeq 550 flow cell. On the authors' methods: The immunoSEQ output contained only junctional sequences without quality scores, so filtering could not match that applied to full-length reads. To assign V/J genes and CDR3, sequences were annotated using PyIR, a Python wrapper for IgBLAST v1.9, with IMGT germline references. Reads were removed for weak V/J assignments (E-value above 1e-6), missing CDR3, stop codons, out-of-frame junctions, or ambiguous translated residues. V3J clonotypes were defined as sequences sharing an identical inferred V gene, J gene, and CDR3 amino acid sequence. The percentage overlap between two repertoires was calculated by dividing the number of shared unique clonotypes by the size of the smaller repertoire. RTK rarefaction, the Chao1 estimator, and Recon v2.1 estimates of unobserved clonotypes were used to assess repertoire richness. Generation probabilities were computed with OLGA for all TCRbeta clonotypes obtained by the gDNA method from a handful of donors. TCRdb retrieved this table from immuneACCESS and kept in-frame rearrangements only. Not all clones are present; in checked studies, unresolved V genes account for under half, and no reason is known for the remainder. Clone size and V and J calls were adopted from that table, with D and trimming inferred from the DNA. Across this sample there are some 2,000,000 clones, with approximately 96% seen only once. The top ten clonotypes cover 0.1% to 0.15% of the sample.

As for this clone: No antigen is known for it. It has no much larger one-base neighbor in the sample; base qualities were not kept.

Healthy HIV-negative adults with no recently reported acute infections or vaccinations were included as donors. Every donor was a Caucasian adult residing in Nashville, Tennessee, USA. CD4+ T cells were enriched by magnetic negative selection; naive cells were then positively selected on CD45RA, and the negative fraction formed the memory subset. After blood collection by leukapheresis, PBMCs were isolated using Ficoll-Histopaque density gradient centrifugation and then cryopreserved in the vapor phase of liquid nitrogen. Purity and quantity of every magnetically sorted T cell population were checked by analytical flow cytometry. Genomic DNA was isolated from each sorted fraction and quantified by UV absorbance on a Nanodrop 2000c.

The sequence derives from a young man in good health. Sequenced: naive CD4+ T cells sorted from blood. Reading the label with the study, this specimen's cell subset or site is: CD45RA+ positively selected. The rearrangement joined TRBV7-6 to TRBJ2-7, with TRBD2 matching 7 junction bases. The CDR3 loop reads CASSRLAESSYEQYF. The nucleotide sequence is given as TGTGCCAGCAGCAGACTAGCCGAAAGCTCCTACGAGCAGTACTTC.